A single sample is the source of the 17 T cell receptor beta chains below, sequenced in a study of OX40 agonist ivuxolimab in advanced cancers. Only in-frame clones appear in the TCRdb table, and some are missing; sequencing was by immunoSEQ multiplex PCR. This table has under 85,000 clones, roughly 92% appearing once. Sequences were derived from CD4+ or CD8+ T cells sorted from blood, sampled in a trial of the OX40 agonist ivuxolimab. These receptors originate from an adult with an advanced solid tumor such as melanoma, head and neck, liver or kidney cancer.

The chain has TRBV19 and TRBJ2-7; 7 bases align to TRBD2. This CDR3 region has 14 residues. The germline V gene has CDR1 LNHDA and CDR2 SQIVND (reference sequence). The V segment lost 4 bases and the J segment 4 bases; nucleotides outside the gene matches: 7. CDR3 region: CASSTAPGGYEQYF. CDR3 nucleotide sequence: TGTGCCAGTAGTACGGCCCCCGGGGGGTACGAGCAGTACTTC.

The chain uses TRBV5-6 and TRBJ1-5; tentatively, D is TRBD1 (5 bases). V lost 3 bases to trimming and J lost 3 bases, with 10 bases between them. The length of the CDR3 is 14 residues. Germline loops: CDR1 SGHDT, CDR2 YYEEEE. CDR3 DNA sequence: TGTGCCAGCAGCTGGGAGGGGACCAATCAGCCCCAGCATTTT. It codes for CASSWEGTNQPQHF.

Details on this clone: One junction end disagrees with the germline gene, perhaps due to a read error. This sequence joins TRBV6-5 and TRBJ2-2; 11 bases are a match to TRBD2. CDR3 size: 16 residues. CDR1 is MNHEY and CDR2 is SVGAGI in the germline V gene. CDR3 DNA: TGTGCCAGCAGTTACGAACTAGCGGGGGATACCGGAGAGCTGTTTTTT. Encoded protein: CASSYELAGDTGELFF.

V usage is TRBV9 and J usage is TRBJ2-3, with 14 bases that match TRBD2. The CDR3 contains 16 residues. Germline V lookup: CDR1 SGDLS, CDR2 YYNGEE. J was trimmed by 4 bases and V by 4 bases; bases with no gene match: 5. CDR3 nucleotides: TGTGCCAGCAGCCCGGGACTAGCGGGAGATCCAGATACGCAGTATTTT. This translates into CASSPGLAGDPDTQYF.

This clone showed up just a few times. The chain links TRBV5-6 to TRBJ1-5; weak D call: TRBD1 (5 bases). The V end was cut by 2 bases, the J end by 5 bases, with 11 bases between. In germline, CDR1 is SGHDT, CDR2 YYEEEE. This CDR3 is built from 14 residues. This CDR3 reads CASSFGQGHQPQHF. CDR3 bases: TGTGCCAGCAGCTTCGGGCAGGGACATCAGCCCCAGCATTTT.

V usage is TRBV23-1 and J usage is TRBJ1-2, with a tentative D call TRBD1 (5 bases). TRBV23-1 is known as an ORF, though its function is uncertain. The CDR3 is 14 residues long. Trimming took 6 bases from V and 7 from J, leaving 18 bases between them. In nucleotides, the CDR3 is TGCGCCAGCAGCCCGGGGACGGGGTACAGTGGCTACACCTTC. Protein product: CASSPGTGYSGYTF.

J is TRBJ1-5 and V is TRBV4-1; D is unresolved. This CDR3 contains 11 residues. The germline V and J ends were trimmed by 3 bases and 11 bases, with 8 bases remaining between them. Per germline, CDR1 MGHRA and CDR2 YSYEKL. CDR3 loop: CASSQGGSQHF. Written as DNA, the CDR3 is TGCGCCAGCAGCCAGGGAGGGTCCCAGCATTTT.

The chain employs TRBV11-2 and TRBJ1-4; D uncertain. CDR3 length equals 15 residues. V was pared by 0 bases and J by 5 bases, with 10 bases between. The germline gives CDR1 SGHAT, CDR2 FQNNGV. The CDR3 reads CASSLEYARNEKLFF. As DNA, the CDR3 is TGTGCCAGCAGCTTAGAGTATGCACGAAATGAAAAACTGTTTTTT.

The CDR3 loop reads CASSIAGEAFYEQYF. The CDR3 nucleotides read TGTGCCAGTAGTATAGCTGGAGAGGCATTCTACGAGCAGTACTTC. The J gene is TRBJ2-7, the V gene TRBV19; D remains ambiguous. The length of the CDR3 is 15 residues. Trimming left V 1 base short and J 3 bases short, with 13 bases between. Germline values: CDR1 LNHDA, CDR2 SQIVND (reference sequence).

The chain links TRBV10-2 to TRBJ2-7, with 8 positions matching TRBD1. Germline trimming cut 5 bases from V and 3 bases from J; bases unmatched to any gene: 9. Germline V CDR1 and CDR2: WSHSY, SAAADI. The length of the CDR3 is 15 residues. CDR3 sequence reads: CASSSTGGHNYEQYF. Written as DNA, the CDR3 is TGCGCCAGCAGTAGCACAGGGGGGCATAACTACGAGCAGTACTTC.

The V gene is TRBV5-1, the J gene TRBJ1-4; tentatively, D is TRBD1 (5 bases). In germline, CDR1 is SGHRS, CDR2 YFSETQ. The V and J ends lost 0 bases and 7 bases respectively, with 19 bases between them. The length of the CDR3 is 17 residues. The CDR3 reads CASSLEGAIRGSEKLFF. CDR3 DNA sequence: TGCGCCAGCAGCTTGGAAGGGGCCATTAGGGGTAGTGAAAAACTGTTTTTT.

The V gene is TRBV4-1, the J gene TRBJ2-2; the match to TRBD2 covers 16 bases. Per germline, CDR1 MGHRA and CDR2 YSYEKL. Trimming at V came to 0 bases and at J to 8 bases, leaving 3 bases not matched to a gene. This CDR3 has 17 residues. The CDR3 DNA sequence: TGCGCCAGCAGCCAAGATGGGACTAGCGGGGGGGTAGGGGAGCTGTTTTTT. This codes for CASSQDGTSGGVGELFF.

The chain recombines TRBV7-2 with TRBJ2-3; D not certain. The CDR3 covers 15 residues. Trimming pared 5 bases from V and 0 bases from J, leaving 12 bases between. Germline values: CDR1 SGHTA, CDR2 FQGNSA. CDR3 region: CASSPSTLSTDTQYF. The CDR3 DNA reads as TGTGCCAGCAGCCCCTCGACCTTAAGCACAGATACGCAGTATTTT.

In this sample, this clone turned up once. The V and J genes are TRBV29-1 and TRBJ2-3; D possibly uses TRBD1 or TRBD2 (6 bases each). The germline V gene encodes CDR1 SQVTM and CDR2 ANQGSEA. V lost 4 bases to trimming and J lost 3 bases, with 11 bases between them. This CDR3 is 13 amino acids long. The CDR3 here is CSVVGGGTDTQYF. In nucleotides, the CDR3 is TGCAGCGTTGTGGGGGGCGGAACAGATACGCAGTATTTT.

This sequence joins TRBV7-9 and TRBJ2-1; 9 bases agree with TRBD1. Germline trimming cut 1 base from V and 7 bases from J; bases unmatched to any gene: 8. This CDR3 is 16 amino acids long. The germline V gene has CDR1 SEHNR and CDR2 FQNEAQ (reference sequence). CDR3 DNA sequence: TGTGCCAGCAGCTTAGGGGGTGGACAGGGGTTTAATGAGCAGTTCTTC. Amino acids: CASSLGGGQGFNEQFF.

The genes are TRBV9 and TRBJ2-6, with no clear D. V was clipped by 7 bases and J by 4 bases, with 6 bases between them. CDR3 length: 12 amino acids. CDR1 and CDR2 from the germline V gene are SGDLS and YYNGEE. DNA of the CDR3: TGTGCCAGCCAAACCGGGGCCAACGTCCTGACTTTC. Its protein product is CASQTGANVLTF.

The chain carries TRBV5-1 and TRBJ1-1; 8 nucleotides match TRBD1. Germline V lookup: CDR1 SGHRS, CDR2 YFSETQ. The J segment lost 5 bases and the V segment lost 2 bases, leaving 11 bases of the junction unmatched. The CDR3 spans 16 residues. The CDR3 DNA is TGCGCCAGCAGCTTAGGGACAGGTGGGTTTCAGACTGAAGCTTTCTTT. Translation gives CASSLGTGGFQTEAFF.